This note documents a single T cell receptor (beta chain) sequence. Its target is not known. The data originate from a study of graft-versus-host responses after intestinal transplantation. Across the study: After anti-thymocyte globulin induction, recipients took tacrolimus and steroids for 3 to 4 years.

Generated by immunoSEQ multiplex PCR, the TCRdb table keeps only in-frame clones and is missing some. Of roughly 9,400 clones in the sample, 94% were seen once. Study results and caveats: Elevated graft-versus-host to host-versus-graft clonal ratios in allografts were recorded for patients with graft-donor T cell macrochimerism. Investigators detected GvH clones in recipient marrow, with some emerging earlier in ileum or blood.

The sequence was collected from a human patient who received an intestinal transplant, so some T cells may come from the graft donor. This material consisted of PBMCs, taken 8 days after intestinal transplant.

Here the CDR3 DNA reads TGTGCCAGTACCCCCCTTGGGACTAGCGGGAGTTTTTTCCAAGAGACCCAGTACTTC. It translates to CASTPLGTSGSFFQETQYF. The chain uses TRBV19 and TRBJ2-5; 14 bases agree with TRBD2. Germline trimming cut 7 bases from V and 1 base from J; bases unmatched to any gene: 14. The germline gives CDR1 LNHDA, CDR2 SQIVND (reference sequence). There are 19 residues in the CDR3.